The clone carrying this T cell receptor beta chain was counted at least ten times. Its specificity is unknown. Amplification of TCR alpha and beta CDR3 regions from RNA used iRepertoire nested multiplex PCR. One-step reverse transcription and amplification started from around 100-400 ng of tissue mRNA or PBMC total RNA. TCRdb analysed the multiplex PCR reads with MiXCR anew, one entry per CDR3 protein. Of roughly 120,000 distinct CDR3 sequences in the sample, less than 30% were seen once. The germline gives CDR1 MDHEN, CDR2 SYDVKM. This CDR3 contains 12 residues. V lost 5 bases and J lost 5; bases outside the gene matches: 2. This sample was taken from a study of glioma-infiltrating T cells. General observations from the study: Tissue-blood divergence was below expectation in non-neoplastic patients, above in gliomas. Very few CDR3 sequences were shared between tissue and blood.

This TCR came from a human donor with low-grade glioma or glioblastoma, undergoing nonglioma brain surgery, or in good health (not recorded which). The chain employs TRBV28 and TRBJ1-2; TRBD1 matches at 7 bases. The sample consisted of glioma tissue, nonneoplastic brain tissue, or PBMCs (not recorded which). This CDR3 is CASSRTGYGYTF. DNA of the CDR3: TGTGCCAGCAGTCGGACAGGTTATGGCTACACCTTC.